Below are 23 T cell receptor beta chains sequenced from a single sample in a study of siplizumab effects on memory and regulatory T cells. Clones were sequenced by immunoSEQ multiplex PCR, and TCRdb holds only the in-frame ones, with some missing. The sample has 80,000 to 130,000 clones; 80% to 95% are singletons. The source material was CD4+ T cells sorted from blood. Source of these receptors: a human donor in good health. Some clones in this sample may be carry-over from other donors' samples.

The CDR3 protein is CASTVTSGRLDTQYF. CDR3 DNA sequence: TGCGCCAGCACTGTAACTAGCGGGAGGTTAGATACGCAGTATTTT. The chain uses TRBV5-1 and TRBJ2-3, with 12 bases aligning to TRBD2. In germline, CDR1 is SGHRS, CDR2 YFSETQ. V trimming: 6 bases; J trimming: 5 bases; junction bases outside the gene matches: 7. This CDR3 contains 15 residues. Full variable domain (remainder filled in from reference TRBV5-1 and TRBJ2-3): KAGVTQTPRYLIKTRGQQVTLSCSPISGHRSVSWYQQTPGQGLQFLFEYFSETQRNKGNFPGRFSGRQFSNSRSEMNVSTLELGDSALYLCASTVTSGRLDTQYFGPGTRLTVL.

The rearrangement joins TRBV10-1 to TRBJ2-7; D remains ambiguous. V shed 2 bases and J shed 5 bases, with 4 bases lying between them. This CDR3 region has 11 residues. CDR1 and CDR2 (germline): WNHNN, SYGVQD (reference sequence). The chain's CDR3 is CASSEGNEQYF. CDR3 DNA: TGCGCCAGCAGTGAGGGTAACGAGCAGTACTTC.

The chain employs TRBV6-1 and TRBJ1-2; possibly TRBD1 for D (6 bases). The CDR3 spans 14 residues. CDR1 is MNHNS, CDR2 SASEGT, per germline. Between the trimmed V and J ends, which lost 6 bases and 4 bases, there was a span of 15 bases. CDR3 region: CASRGAGVAYGYTF. CDR3 DNA sequence: TGTGCCAGCAGGGGAGCAGGGGTGGCCTATGGCTACACCTTC.

This clone was picked up one time. V usage is TRBV13 and J usage is TRBJ2-3; 7 nucleotides match TRBD2. This CDR3 spans 19 amino acids. With 4 bases clipped from V and 1 base from J, the junction kept 17 bases outside the gene matches. Germline V gene sequence: CDR1 PRHDT, CDR2 FYEKMQ (reference sequence). The DNA for the CDR3 is TGTGCCAGCAGCTACTCTCATCGGTCCGGGGGGACGGGCACAGATACGCAGTATTTT. It encodes CASSYSHRSGGTGTDTQYF.

This clone appeared once. J is TRBJ2-1 and V is TRBV5-1, with D maybe TRBD2 (5 bases). The V and J ends lost 3 bases and 6 bases respectively, with 19 bases between them. This CDR3 is 16 amino acids long. CDR1 and CDR2 (germline): SGHRS, YFSETQ. CDR3 amino acids: CASSWESAGVGNEQFF. In nucleotides, the CDR3 is TGCGCCAGCAGCTGGGAGAGCGCCGGGGTGGGCAATGAGCAGTTCTTC.

This chain links TRBV7-3 with TRBJ2-7, with 7 bases identical to TRBD2. Trimming at V came to 5 bases and at J to 0 bases, leaving 13 bases not matched to a gene. The CDR3 is made up of 17 amino acids. Germline V gene sequence: CDR1 SGHTA, CDR2 FQGTGA. CDR3 amino acids: CASSPGQAGLSSYEQYF. The CDR3 DNA reads as TGTGCCAGCAGCCCAGGACAAGCGGGACTTAGCTCCTACGAGCAGTACTTC. The full variable domain, with the rest looked up from reference TRBV7-3 and TRBJ2-7, is GAGVSQTPSNKVTEKGKYVELRCDPISGHTALYWYRQSLGQGPEFLIYFQGTGAADDSGLPNDRFFAVRPEGSVSTLKIQRTERGDSAVYLCASSPGQAGLSSYEQYFGPGTRLTVT.

This clone was detected once. The chain combines TRBV19 with TRBJ1-5; 7 bases are a match to TRBD1. V lost 7 bases, J lost 0 bases, and 9 bases stayed unmatched. Germline CDR1 LNHDA, CDR2 SQIVND (reference sequence). CDR3 size: 16 residues. The CDR3 sequence is CASMTGQDHSNQPQHF. DNA of the CDR3: TGTGCCAGTATGACCGGACAGGATCATAGCAATCAGCCCCAGCATTTT.

This clone was counted only a few times. The chain is built from TRBV6-1 and TRBJ2-7; the D is unclear. The CDR3 length is 12 residues. Germline V gives CDR1 MNHNS, CDR2 SASEGT. V was pared by 10 bases and J by 3 bases, with 13 bases between. The CDR3 protein is CATSLINYEQYF. DNA for the CDR3: TGTGCCACGTCCTTAATCAACTACGAGCAGTACTTC.

The count of this clone is one. The V gene is TRBV28, the J gene TRBJ1-1, with 8 nucleotides matching TRBD1. After removal of 2 bases from V and 4 bases from J, the junction contained 6 bases not matched to a gene. Germline V CDR1 and CDR2: MDHEN, SYDVKM. The CDR3 is 15 amino acids. DNA of the CDR3: TGTGCCAGCAGTTTACAGCAGGGGGCGTTCACTGAAGCTTTCTTT. As protein: CASSLQQGAFTEAFF.

The chain couples TRBV5-1 to TRBJ2-6; D may be TRBD1 (5 bases). With 2 bases removed from V and 3 bases from J, the gap between germline ends came to 6 bases. The CDR3 covers 14 residues. Germline V lookup: CDR1 SGHRS, CDR2 YFSETQ. The CDR3 DNA sequence: TGCGCCAGCAGCTTTACAGGTGGGGCCAACGTCCTGACTTTC. Its protein product is CASSFTGGANVLTF.

This chain connects TRBV6-5 to TRBJ1-4; 7 bases fit TRBD1. There are 14 residues in the CDR3. J gave up 2 bases and V 6 bases, and 3 bases lay outside the gene matches. Germline loops: CDR1 MNHEY, CDR2 SVGAGI. CDR3 protein: CASRPTGTNEKLFF. In DNA form, the CDR3 reads TGTGCCAGCAGACCGACAGGGACTAATGAAAAACTGTTTTTT.

The gene calls are TRBV4-1 and TRBJ2-7; D gene ambiguous. Trimming took off 1 base at V and 2 bases at J, with 12 bases between the two ends. Germline assignment: CDR1 MGHRA and CDR2 YSYEKL. The CDR3 spans 15 residues. CDR3 protein: CASSQVDRFPYEQYF. In nucleotides, the CDR3 is TGCGCCAGCAGCCAAGTAGACCGCTTTCCCTACGAGCAGTACTTC.

This chain joins TRBV1 and TRBJ2-5; TRBD2, the table's D call, was not compared with the DNA. TRBV1 is shown as a pseudogene. The CDR3 is 16 residues long. The CDR3 protein is CTSSQHSSGSWETQYF. The CDR3 DNA is TGCACCAGCAGCCAGCATTCTAGCGGGAGTTGGGAGACCCAGTACTTC.

The CDR3 sequence: CAISGLAGGTGANVLTF. The DNA of the CDR3 is TGTGCCATCAGTGGACTAGCGGGAGGGACTGGGGCCAACGTCCTGACTTTC. V and J are TRBV10-3 and TRBJ2-6; TRBD2 agrees at 14 bases. Trimming took 4 bases from V and 2 from J; bases not matched to a gene: 1. This CDR3 has 17 amino acids. Germline V gene data show CDR1 as ENHRY and CDR2 as SYGVKD.

This clone was observed a handful of times. J is TRBJ1-5 and V is TRBV18, with D maybe TRBD1 (6 bases). Germline V gene lookup returns CDR1 KGHSH and CDR2 LQKENI. Trimming shortened V by 5 bases and J by 7 bases, and 12 bases separated the two germline ends. This CDR3 has 13 residues. CDR3 region: CASSKTGLQPQHF. CDR3 coding DNA: TGTGCCAGCTCAAAGACAGGTCTCCAGCCCCAGCATTTT.

The rearrangement uses TRBV19 and TRBJ2-1, with 9 bases lining up with TRBD2. CDR1 is LNHDA and CDR2 is SQIVND in the germline V gene (reference sequence). The CDR3 extends over 15 amino acids. Trimming at V came to 5 bases and at J to 0 bases, leaving 2 bases not matched to a gene. CDR3 sequence (DNA): TGTGCCAGTAGTGCTAGCGGGAACTCCTACAATGAGCAGTTCTTC. Translated, it gives CASSASGNSYNEQFF.

This clone was detected only once. This sample also contains other DNA sequences that code for the same CDR3. This chain links TRBV18 with TRBJ2-3; D not resolved. The CDR3 is 13 residues long. The germline CDR1 and CDR2 sequences are KGHSH and LQKENI. Trimming cost V 3 bases and J 0 bases, with 4 bases left between them. The CDR3 DNA sequence: TGTGCCAGCTCACCTGGCAGCACAGATACGCAGTATTTT. It specifies CASSPGSTDTQYF. Together with reference TRBV18 and TRBJ2-3, the CDR3 gives the full variable domain: NAGVMQNPRHLVRRRGQEARLRCSPMKGHSHVYWYRQLPEEGLKFMVYLQKENIIDESGMPKERFSAEFPKEGPSILRIQQVVRGDSAAYFCASSPGSTDTQYFGPGTRLTVL.

The chain employs TRBV5-4 and TRBJ1-3; 7 bases match TRBD1. The CDR3 totals 16 residues. V lost 4 bases and J lost 0; bases outside the gene matches: 7. Per germline, CDR1 SGHNT and CDR2 YYREEE (reference sequence). The CDR3 DNA reads TGTGCCAGCAGCCAACAGACAGGGTACTCTGGAAACACCATATATTTT. Translating gives CASSQQTGYSGNTIYF.

V gene TRBV29-1 combines with J gene TRBJ2-5; possibly TRBD2 for D (5 bases). This CDR3 spans 13 amino acids. Trimming took 2 bases from V and 4 from J, leaving 11 bases between them. Germline CDR1 is SQVTM and CDR2 is ANQGSEA. The CDR3, as DNA: TGCAGCGTTGAAACACTAGGATTAGAGACCCAGTACTTC. Translation gives CSVETLGLETQYF. The full variable domain, with the rest looked up from reference TRBV29-1 and TRBJ2-5, is SAVISQKPSRDICQRGTSLTIQCQVDSQVTMMFWYRQQPGQSLTLIATANQGSEATYESGFVIDKFPISRPNLTFSTLTVSNMSPEDSSIYLCSVETLGLETQYFGPGTRLLVL.

The chain has TRBV2 and TRBJ1-3; no firm D call. Trimming stripped 3 bases from V and 5 bases from J, with 14 bases between. Germline values: CDR1 SNHLY, CDR2 FYNNEI. The CDR3 extends over 15 amino acids. The CDR3 is CASSDMLGRRNTIYF. For the CDR3, the DNA is TGTGCCAGCAGTGATATGCTAGGGAGACGAAACACCATATATTTT. Using reference TRBV2 and TRBJ1-3 for the parts outside the CDR3, the full variable domain is EPEVTQTPSHQVTQMGQEVILRCVPISNHLYFYWYRQILGQKVEFLVSFYNNEISEKSEIFDDQFSVERPDGSNFTLKIRSTKLEDSAMYFCASSDMLGRRNTIYFGEGSWLTVV.

This clone showed up just once. The chain carries TRBV19 and TRBJ2-6, with unresolved D. The length of the CDR3 is 16 residues. The germline gives CDR1 LNHDA, CDR2 SQIVND (reference sequence). V lost 4 bases, J lost 2 bases, and 12 bases lay in between. CDR3 protein: CASSKERIAGANVLTF. The CDR3 DNA is TGTGCCAGTAGTAAAGAGCGAATCGCTGGGGCCAACGTCCTGACTTTC.

Written as DNA, the CDR3 is TGTGCCAGCAGCAAGAGGGGGGGGCCCGATGGCTACACCTTC. Protein product: CASSKRGGPDGYTF. V and J are TRBV9 and TRBJ1-2; tentative D call: TRBD1 (6 bases). The CDR3 is made up of 14 amino acids. V dropped 4 bases and J dropped 6 bases, with 16 bases sitting between them. Looked up from germline, CDR1 is SGDLS and CDR2 is YYNGEE. The full variable domain, in which reference TRBV9 and TRBJ1-2 provide the parts outside the CDR3, is DSGVTQTPKHLITATGQRVTLRCSPRSGDLSVYWYQQSLDQGLQFLIQYYNGEERAKGNILERFSAQQFPDLHSELNLSSLELGDSALYFCASSKRGGPDGYTFGSGTRLTVV.

In regard to this clone: Within the sample, other DNA sequences also encode this same CDR3. V gene TRBV7-9 combines with J gene TRBJ2-1; 8 bases map to TRBD2. V was clipped by 0 bases and J by 5 bases; unmatched bases: 0. Germline V gives CDR1 SEHNR, CDR2 FQNEAQ (reference sequence). CDR3 size: 14 residues. The CDR3 region has the DNA TGTGCCAGCAGCTTAGCCGGGGGGGACAATGAGCAGTTCTTC. Protein sequence: CASSLAGGDNEQFF.